The 32 T cell receptor beta chains listed next were all sequenced from one sample in a study of post-analysis software for immune sequencing data. TCR beta cDNA libraries included unique molecular identifiers. One entry per CDR3 protein results from TCRdb running MiXCR on the PCR reads. The sample has 750,000 to 950,000 distinct CDR3 sequences; approximately 57% are singletons. Whole-study findings and limits: There were a few TRBV segments more frequent in patients than controls, and TRBV5-6, TRBV5-1 and TRBV20-1 were among them.

These TCRs are of unknown antigen specificity. The specimen sequenced was blood. These receptors all stem from a girl between 10 and 17 years old with multiple sclerosis.

The chain uses TRBV10-3 and TRBJ2-4; 13 nucleotides line up with TRBD2. Judging by the DNA end, TRBJ2-7 fits better; the J call may be wrong. The V gene's germline CDR1 is ENHRY and CDR2 SYGVKD. CDR3 length: 15 residues. Here the CDR3 reads CAISTTSGRAYEQYF. The CDR3 DNA reads as TGTGCCATCAGCACAACTAGCGGGAGGGCCTACGAGCAGTACTTC.

V usage is TRBV20-1 and J usage is TRBJ2-6, with 10 bases that match TRBD1. The CDR3 consists of 18 residues. With V trimmed by 0 bases and J by 2 bases, 7 bases remained unmatched. Germline V CDR1 and CDR2: DFQATT, SNEGSKA (reference sequence). In DNA form, the CDR3 reads TGCAGTGCTAGAGACCGACAGGGGGCGGTCCCTGGGGCCAACGTCCTGACTTTC. Encoded protein: CSARDRQGAVPGANVLTF.

The rearrangement uses TRBV29-1 and TRBJ2-7; D gene unclear. V lost 0 bases to trimming and J lost 4 bases, with 10 bases between them. This CDR3 is 13 amino acids long. Germline CDR1 reads SQVTM; CDR2 reads ANQGSEA. CDR3 bases: TGCAGCGTTGAAGATCGGGCGGCATACGAGCAGTACTTC. It codes for CSVEDRAAYEQYF.

This clonotype has just a few counts. The rearrangement links TRBV5-1 to TRBJ2-3; TRBD1 is a possible D gene (6 bases). CDR1 is SGHRS, CDR2 YFSETQ, per germline. The CDR3 covers 15 residues. V lost 9 bases to trimming and J lost 6 bases, with 23 bases between them. The CDR3 nucleotides read TGCGCCAACGTCCCCAAAAGACAGGTCGGGGATACGCAGTATTTT. This encodes CANVPKRQVGDTQYF.

The V call is TRBV6-5, the J call TRBJ2-7; D is uncertain. The V gene's germline CDR1 is MNHEY and CDR2 SVGAGI. Between the trimmed V and J ends, which lost 5 bases and 2 bases, there was a span of 16 bases. The length of the CDR3 is 15 residues. CDR3 in DNA: TGTGCCAGCAGTCCCGAGGATTACGAAACCTACGAGCAGTACTTC. It yields the protein CASSPEDYETYEQYF.

This clonotype was counted a few times. V and J are TRBV5-1 and TRBJ2-7, with TRBD1 as a possible D gene (6 bases). The CDR3 covers 13 residues. Deletions cut 0 bases from V and 3 bases from J, with 7 bases between. Germline V gene data show CDR1 as SGHRS and CDR2 as YFSETQ. The CDR3 is CASSLGGLYEQYF. CDR3 nucleotides: TGCGCCAGCAGCTTGGGGGGGCTCTACGAGCAGTACTTC.

The rearrangement uses TRBV2 and TRBJ2-7; 7 nucleotides match TRBD1. This CDR3 is 15 amino acids long. Germline V gene sequence: CDR1 SNHLY, CDR2 FYNNEI. V dropped 6 bases and J dropped 1; count of bases not matched to a gene: 9. The CDR3 DNA follows: TGTGCCAGCAGCCTACCGGGACAGAGATCCTACGAGCAGTACTTC. This translates into CASSLPGQRSYEQYF.

The V and J genes are TRBV5-1 and TRBJ2-5; 9 bases agree with TRBD1. Matching the DNA end better, TRBJ2-7 makes the J call doubtful. Germline CDR1 and CDR2: SGHRS and YFSETQ. CDR3 length: 15 amino acids. In nucleotides, the CDR3 is TGCGCCAGCAGCCGCCGACAGGGGGGCCCCTACGAGCAGTACTTC. The encoded protein is CASSRRQGGPYEQYF.

The J gene is TRBJ1-5, the V gene TRBV2; D unclear. The V end lost 4 bases, the J end lost 0 bases, and 10 bases lay between the germline ends. The CDR3 is made up of 15 amino acids. From germline, CDR1 is SNHLY and CDR2 FYNNEI. DNA of the CDR3: TGTGCCAGCAGTGTGGGAGAGTATAGCAATCAGCCCCAGCATTTT. This codes for CASSVGEYSNQPQHF. Filled out from reference TRBV2 and TRBJ1-5, the complete variable domain reads EPEVTQTPSHQVTQMGQEVILRCVPISNHLYFYWYRQILGQKVEFLVSFYNNEISEKSEIFDDQFSVERPDGSNFTLKIRSTKLEDSAMYFCASSVGEYSNQPQHFGDGTRLSIL.

V gene TRBV20-1 combines with J gene TRBJ2-3; 8 nucleotides match TRBD2. The CDR3 sequence is 14 residues long. The junction had 12 bases not matched to a gene; V was cut back by 5 bases and J by 8 bases. CDR1 DFQATT and CDR2 SNEGSKA come from the germline V gene (reference sequence). The CDR3 DNA sequence: TGCAGTGCTCTCAGCGGGAGCGCTATTGGTACGCAGTATTTT. Encoded protein: CSALSGSAIGTQYF.

This clonotype was picked up a small number of times. The chain joins TRBV10-3 to TRBJ2-5, with D perhaps matching TRBD1 (5 bases). The assigned J gene may be wrong: the sequence end matches TRBJ2-7 better. The CDR3 totals 14 residues. Germline lookup yields CDR1 ENHRY and CDR2 SYGVKD. As DNA, the CDR3 is TGTGCCATCAGCGGGCCAGGTCAGGGCTCCGAGCAGTACTTC. Residues: CAISGPGQGSEQYF.

This clonotype was detected once. The chain employs TRBV7-2 and TRBJ2-3; D not resolved. This CDR3 is 16 amino acids long. Trimming took 2 bases from V and 3 from J, leaving 15 bases between them. Looked up from germline, CDR1 is SGHTA and CDR2 is FQGNSA. The CDR3 DNA reads TGTGCCAGCAGCTTATACGCATCGGGTGCTACAGATACGCAGTATTTT. Protein sequence: CASSLYASGATDTQYF.

J is TRBJ1-2 and V is TRBV12-3 or TRBV12-4, with TRBD1 identical over 10 bases. The ends lost 3 bases at V and 6 bases at J; junction bases unmatched: 1. This CDR3 is built from 13 residues. CDR3 sequence: CASSLGTGDGYTF. In DNA form, the CDR3 reads TGTGCCAGCAGTTTGGGGACAGGGGATGGCTACACCTTC.

The chain recombines TRBV30 with TRBJ2-1, with 7 bases matching TRBD2. Trimming cost V 1 base and J 10 bases; bases outside gene matches: 7. Germline V CDR1 and CDR2: GTSNPN, SVGIG (reference sequence). The CDR3 loop spans 13 amino acids. CDR3 nucleotide sequence: TGTGCCTGGAGTGCCTTACTTAGCGGGGAGCAGTTCTTC. Residues: CAWSALLSGEQFF.

The chain has TRBV14 and TRBJ1-2; a weak D match, TRBD1 (6 bases). The V gene's germline CDR1 is SGHDN and CDR2 FVKESK. V was cut by 0 bases and J by 6 bases, with 14 bases left in between. CDR3 size: 15 residues. CDR3 sequence reads: CASSQDQNRVHGYTF. The CDR3 DNA reads as TGTGCCAGCAGCCAAGATCAAAACAGGGTCCATGGCTACACCTTC.

There are a few counts of this clonotype. The rearrangement links TRBV2 to TRBJ2-4; the match to TRBD1 covers 12 bases. Germline V lookup: CDR1 SNHLY, CDR2 FYNNEI. The trim removed 8 bases at V and 13 bases at J, leaving 6 bases unmatched. The CDR3 consists of 12 residues. The chain's CDR3 is CASGDRGRKQYF. The CDR3 DNA reads TGTGCCAGCGGGGACAGGGGGCGGAAGCAGTACTTC.

The gene calls are TRBV29-1 and TRBJ2-1; the D gene is possibly TRBD2 (5 bases). Trimming removed 4 bases at V and 4 bases at J, with 14 bases between. Germline CDR1 SQVTM, CDR2 ANQGSEA. This CDR3 is 14 amino acids long. CDR3: CSVALRLQYNEQFF. The CDR3 region has the DNA TGCAGCGTTGCATTGAGACTACAATACAATGAGCAGTTCTTC.

The rearrangement joins TRBV15 to TRBJ2-4; D ambiguous. Deletions cut 1 base from V and 1 base from J, with 14 bases between. Per germline, CDR1 LNHNV and CDR2 YYDKDF (reference sequence). The CDR3 length is 17 residues. The CDR3 reads CATSRVRTTVAKNIQYF. DNA of the CDR3: TGTGCCACCAGCAGAGTCAGGACGACGGTGGCCAAAAACATTCAGTACTTC.

This chain links TRBV4-1 with TRBJ1-6; D may be TRBD1 (5 bases). This CDR3 is 14 amino acids long. CDR1 is MGHRA and CDR2 is YSYEKL in the germline V gene. Trimming pared 2 bases from V and 14 bases from J, leaving 16 bases between. DNA for the CDR3: TGCGCCAGCAGCCAAATCGGGGCAAAGATGACCCTCCACTTT. Its protein is CASSQIGAKMTLHF.

This clonotype came up a few times. The V gene is TRBV10-3, the J gene TRBJ1-4; D unresolved. CDR1 is ENHRY, CDR2 SYGVKD, per germline. The CDR3 totals 15 residues. The ends were cut back, 0 bases at V and 4 bases at J, with 9 bases in the middle. For the CDR3, the DNA is TGTGCCATCAGTGAGTCGTCGGCCAGTAATGAAAAACTGTTTTTT. Amino acids: CAISESSASNEKLFF.

The CDR3 spells CASSLGGLNNEQFF. For the CDR3, the DNA is TGTGCCAGCAGCTTGGGCGGACTAAACAATGAGCAGTTCTTC. The chain joins TRBV5-6 to TRBJ2-1, with D tentatively TRBD2 (6 bases). Germline-derived CDR1 and CDR2 are SGHDT and YYEEEE. This CDR3 comprises 14 residues. Between the trimmed V and J ends, which lost 0 bases and 5 bases, there was a span of 9 bases.

The chain is built from TRBV10-3 and TRBJ2-7; D is possibly TRBD1 (7 bases). The J call could be wrong; TRBJ2-5 is a better fit for the DNA end. This CDR3 is built from 13 residues. CDR1 and CDR2 from the germline V gene are ENHRY and SYGVKD. CDR3 in DNA: TGTGCCATCAGCGCGGGACAGTCAGAGACCCAGTACTTC. Its translation is CAISAGQSETQYF.

This chain joins TRBV5-1 and TRBJ2-1, with D possibly being TRBD2 (6 bases). Deletions cut 2 bases from V and 8 bases from J, with 23 bases between. Germline assignment: CDR1 SGHRS and CDR2 YFSETQ. The CDR3 sequence is 17 residues long. CDR3 in DNA: TGCGCCAGCAGCTTCGCAAAGACTAGTCATCTTTCCCATGAGCAGTTCTTC. It specifies CASSFAKTSHLSHEQFF.

This clonotype turned up a few times. In DNA, the CDR3 is TGTGCCGCGGGGGAACACCAAGAGACCCAGTACTTC. Translated, it gives CAAGEHQETQYF. The chain links TRBV12-5 to TRBJ2-5, with 7 bases aligning to TRBD2. Germline lookup yields CDR1 LGHNT and CDR2 FRNRAP. The CDR3 has 12 amino acids.

The chain combines TRBV5-5 with TRBJ2-1; TRBD2 agrees at 8 bases. This CDR3 region has 15 residues. After removal of 4 bases from V and 9 bases from J, the junction contained 12 bases not matched to a gene. Germline loops: CDR1 SGHKS, CDR2 YYEKEE (reference sequence). For the CDR3, the DNA is TGTGCCAGCAGCCGAAGACTAGCGTCGTGGGCTGAGCAGTTCTTC. It yields the protein CASSRRLASWAEQFF.

The V and J genes are TRBV5-1 and TRBJ1-1; 7 bases are a match to TRBD1. This CDR3 spans 14 amino acids. CDR1 SGHRS and CDR2 YFSETQ come from the germline V gene. V was pared by 0 bases and J by 6 bases, with 5 bases of the junction left unmatched. The CDR3 reads CASSLDRGRAEAFF. The CDR3 region has the DNA TGCGCCAGCAGCTTGGACAGGGGTAGGGCTGAAGCTTTCTTT.

This clonotype was picked up a small number of times. The V and J genes are TRBV20-1 and TRBJ2-1; tentative D call: TRBD2 (6 bases). The germline V gene has CDR1 DFQATT and CDR2 SNEGSKA (reference sequence). This CDR3 is built from 11 residues. The CDR3 sequence is CKAGGNNEQFF. The CDR3 DNA sequence: TGCAAAGCGGGCGGGAACAATGAGCAGTTCTTC.

This clonotype has more than one count but fewer than ten. The chain has TRBV20-1 and TRBJ2-3, with D uncertain. CDR3 length: 11 amino acids. V lost 6 bases, J lost 6 bases, and 10 bases lay in between. The germline V gene has CDR1 DFQATT and CDR2 SNEGSKA (reference sequence). CDR3 DNA: TGCAGTGCCCAGGATGGGGATACGCAGTATTTT. Its protein product is CSAQDGDTQYF.

The V gene is TRBV7-3, the J gene TRBJ2-3; tentatively, D is TRBD1 (8 bases). The germline V gene has CDR1 SGHTA and CDR2 FQGTGA. The V gene lost 5 bases and the J gene lost 3 bases, with 21 bases spanning the gap. CDR3 length equals 17 residues. The CDR3 protein is CASSPLPTGEGTDTQYF. DNA of the CDR3: TGTGCCAGCAGCCCCCTCCCGACAGGGGAGGGTACAGATACGCAGTATTTT.

The J gene is TRBJ2-5, the V gene TRBV5-1, with TRBD2 as a possible D gene (6 bases). CDR1 SGHRS and CDR2 YFSETQ come from the germline V gene. This CDR3 comprises 13 residues. The germline V and J ends were trimmed by 4 bases and 7 bases, with 14 bases remaining between them. This CDR3 is CASSIGMGGTQYF. The CDR3 coding sequence is TGCGCCAGCAGCATAGGCATGGGGGGGACCCAGTACTTC. The full variable domain, in which reference TRBV5-1 and TRBJ2-5 provide the parts outside the CDR3, is KAGVTQTPRYLIKTRGQQVTLSCSPISGHRSVSWYQQTPGQGLQFLFEYFSETQRNKGNFPGRFSGRQFSNSRSEMNVSTLELGDSALYLCASSIGMGGTQYFGPGTRLLVL.

The gene calls are TRBV6-6 and TRBJ2-7, with D uncertain. V lost 6 bases and J lost 5, with 11 bases in between. The CDR3 contains 12 residues. The V gene's germline CDR1 is MNHNY and CDR2 SVGAGI (reference sequence). CDR3 in DNA: TGTGCCAGCAGCTCAACTATTGACGAGCAGTACTTC. Amino acids: CASSSTIDEQYF.

This clonotype was counted a few times. The rearrangement uses TRBV29-1 and TRBJ2-7, with D perhaps being TRBD1 or TRBD2 (5 bases each). Germline-derived CDR1 and CDR2 are SQVTM and ANQGSEA. Trimming took off 4 bases at V and 2 bases at J, with 15 bases between the two ends. This CDR3 spans 14 amino acids. The CDR3 loop is CSVGVRGRTYEQYF. DNA for the CDR3: TGCAGCGTTGGGGTGAGGGGCAGGACCTACGAGCAGTACTTC.